The 9 T cell receptor beta chains below all came from one sample that was sequenced in a study of Ad26.COV2.S vaccination and SARS-CoV-2 variants. Treatment noted: roughly 20 received Ad26.COV2.S at low or high dose, single or two shots; about 5 received placebo; per-sample allocation not given. Samples analyzed were those drawn on day 63 after the first vaccine or placebo injection. Libraries were prepared by immunoSEQ multiplex PCR; TCRdb keeps only in-frame clonotypes and omits some of them. The repertoire holds some 450,000 clones, less than 95% seen once, with more than 3.5% in the top ten. The sequenced sample was peripheral blood, obtained in a trial of Ad26.COV2.S vaccine versus placebo. These receptors all stem from a person between 18 and 65 years old who received the Ad26.COV2.S COVID-19 vaccine or a placebo.

The sample holds one count of this clone. J is TRBJ2-5 and V is TRBV7-9, with TRBD2 matching 11 bases. CDR1 is SEHNR, CDR2 FQNEAQ, per germline (reference sequence). The CDR3 length is 17 residues. Germline trimming cut 2 bases from V and 2 bases from J; bases unmatched to any gene: 7. CDR3 sequence: CASSLPLAGGVQETQYF. The CDR3 DNA reads as TGTGCCAGCAGCTTACCGCTAGCGGGAGGAGTACAAGAGACCCAGTACTTC. Based on the CDR3 plus reference TRBV7-9 and TRBJ2-5, the full variable domain is DTGVSQNPRHKITKRGQNVTFRCDPISEHNRLYWYRQTLGQGPEFLTYFQNEAQLEKSRLLSDRFSAERPKGSFSTLEIQRTEQGDSAMYLCASSLPLAGGVQETQYFGPGTRLLVL.

J is TRBJ2-1 and V is TRBV10-3; D unresolved. The CDR3 is 12 amino acids. The germline CDR1 and CDR2 sequences are ENHRY and SYGVKD. The V gene lost 3 bases and the J gene lost 12 bases, with 12 bases spanning the gap. The CDR3 here is CAISERLNRQFF. The CDR3 bases are TGTGCCATCAGTGAACGCCTAAATAGGCAGTTCTTC.

The rearrangement links TRBV7-2 to TRBJ2-1, with 9 nucleotides matching TRBD2. CDR1 and CDR2 (germline): SGHTA, FQGNSA. This CDR3 contains 13 residues. The J segment lost 6 bases and the V segment lost 8 bases, leaving 5 bases of the junction unmatched. The CDR3 loop is CASQLAGVNEQFF. In DNA form, the CDR3 reads TGTGCCAGCCAATTAGCGGGAGTCAATGAGCAGTTCTTC.

The chain couples TRBV7-9 to TRBJ1-1; TRBD1 is a possible D gene (6 bases). This CDR3 region has 13 residues. Trimming stripped 3 bases from V and 5 bases from J, with 10 bases between. Germline V lookup: CDR1 SEHNR, CDR2 FQNEAQ (reference sequence). The CDR3, as DNA: TGTGCCAGCAGCTTGGGGGCAAGTACTGAAGCTTTCTTT. Translating it yields CASSLGASTEAFF.

CDR3 nucleotide sequence: TGTGCTAGTGGTTTCACTAGCGGGAACACCGGGGAGCTGTTTTTT. Its protein product is CASGFTSGNTGELFF. The V call is TRBV12-5, the J call TRBJ2-2, with 8 bases that match TRBD2. The CDR3 has 15 amino acids. Looked up from germline, CDR1 is LGHNT and CDR2 is FRNRAP. The junction had 1 base not matched to a gene; V was cut back by 3 bases and J by 1 base. Full variable domain (missing parts from reference TRBV12-5 and TRBJ2-2): DARVTQTPRHKVTEMGQEVTMRCQPILGHNTVFWYRQTMMQGLELLAYFRNRAPLDDSGMPKDRFSAEMPDATLATLKIQPSEPRDSAVYFCASGFTSGNTGELFFGEGSRLTVL.

The J gene is TRBJ1-2, the V gene TRBV6-1; 7 bases are shared with TRBD1. With 0 bases clipped from V and 2 bases from J, the junction kept 3 bases outside the gene matches. CDR3 length equals 15 residues. CDR1 is MNHNS, CDR2 SASEGT, per germline. DNA of the CDR3: TGTGCCAGCAGTGAAGCGGGGACAGCAAACTATGGCTACACCTTC. Amino acids: CASSEAGTANYGYTF.

V gene TRBV7-2 combines with J gene TRBJ2-4; 9 nucleotides match TRBD1. V lost 0 bases to trimming and J lost 5 bases; unmatched junction nucleotides: 5. The CDR3 has 16 residues. Germline lookup yields CDR1 SGHTA and CDR2 FQGNSA. CDR3 bases: TGTGCCAGCAGCTTAGCGACGGACAGGGGCCAAAACATTCAGTACTTC. Residues: CASSLATDRGQNIQYF.

This sequence joins TRBV30 and TRBJ2-1; 8 nucleotides agree with TRBD2. CDR3 length: 15 amino acids. V shed 2 bases, J shed 6 bases, and the junction held 9 bases outside the gene matches. The germline V gene encodes CDR1 GTSNPN and CDR2 SVGIG (reference sequence). The CDR3 is CAWSSGTRISNEQFF. The CDR3 DNA is TGTGCCTGGAGTTCCGGGACTAGGATCAGCAATGAGCAGTTCTTC.

The V call is TRBV28, the J call TRBJ1-4, with D unclear. Per germline, CDR1 MDHEN and CDR2 SYDVKM. With 1 base removed from V and 8 bases from J, the gap between germline ends came to 8 bases. The CDR3 is 13 amino acids. The chain's CDR3 is CASSLFPREKLFF. CDR3 DNA: TGTGCCAGCAGTTTATTTCCGCGGGAAAAACTGTTTTTT. The complete variable domain, with remaining parts taken from reference TRBV28 and TRBJ1-4, reads DVKVTQSSRYLVKRTGEKVFLECVQDMDHENMFWYRQDPGLGLRLIYFSYDVKMKEKGDIPEGYSVSREKKERFSLILESASTNQTSMYLCASSLFPREKLFFGSGTQLSVL.